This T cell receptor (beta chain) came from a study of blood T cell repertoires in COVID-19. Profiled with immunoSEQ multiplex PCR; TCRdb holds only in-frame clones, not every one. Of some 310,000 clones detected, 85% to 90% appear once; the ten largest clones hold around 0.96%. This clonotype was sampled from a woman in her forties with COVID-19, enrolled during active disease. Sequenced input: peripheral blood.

CDR3 protein: CASSPFGQGSQPQHF. The CDR3 DNA reads TGTGCCAGCAGTCCCTTCGGCCAGGGGAGTCAGCCCCAGCATTTT. V is TRBV27 and J is TRBJ1-5, with D perhaps TRBD1 (6 bases). CDR1 and CDR2 from the germline V gene are MNHEY and SMNVEV (reference sequence). V gave up 5 bases and J gave up 6 bases, with 17 bases separating them. The CDR3 runs to 15 residues.